This entry features one TCR beta chain sequence. This specimen belongs to a study of blood T cell repertoires in COVID-19. Across the study: COVID-19 samples from acute and convalescent phases originated in the United States, Italy and Spain. T cells, B-cell-depleted T cells, or PBMCs provided the cDNA or gDNA that served as material.

Assay: immunoSEQ multiplex PCR; the TCRdb copy retains only in-frame clones and omits some. The repertoire includes more than 60,000 clones, roughly 89% of them detected once, and roughly 4% sits in the top ten. The length of the CDR3 is 16 residues. Germline V gene lookup returns CDR1 PRHDT and CDR2 FYEKMQ (reference sequence). Losses at the gene ends were 0 bases for V and 4 bases for J; bases not matched to a gene: 7. Input material: peripheral blood. The chain carries TRBV13 and TRBJ1-2, with 8 bases aligning to TRBD1. This clonotype originated in a man aged 45 to 65 with acute or convalescent COVID-19. The CDR3: CASSLGARGRGYGYTF. CDR3 coding DNA: TGTGCCAGCAGCTTAGGAGCCAGGGGGCGAGGCTATGGCTACACCTTC.